This TCR beta chain was identified during a study of blood T cell repertoires in COVID-19. Study at large: Samples taken during acute and convalescent COVID-19 were collected in the United States, Italy and Spain.

This CDR3 is 14 amino acids long. The germline gives CDR1 SGHVS, CDR2 FQNEAQ. V was pared by 5 bases and J by 9 bases, with 9 bases of the junction left unmatched. Per the original methods: Estimation of nucleated cell counts was performed using reference gene primer amplification. The protocol was immunoSEQ multiplex PCR, while the TCRdb copy is restricted to in-frame clones and leaves out a portion. The DNA was the basis for D and trimming; V, J and clone size are from that table. The table includes about 180,000 clones, 85% to 90% detected once. The study recruited people aged about 18 to 89 years across roughly 25 US areas. Clinical history as reported by participants underpinned cohort assignment.

Sequenced input: PBMCs or T cells enriched from blood (not recorded which). The clonotype comes from a woman between 40 and 55 years old with acute COVID-19. The chain employs TRBV7-8 and TRBJ2-7; 11 positions agree with TRBD2. The CDR3 region has the DNA TGTGCCAGCAGCCTAGTAGCGGGAGGGCCTTCGCAGTACTTC. Residues: CASSLVAGGPSQYF.